This is a list of T cell receptor beta chains from one sample in a study of T cell responses to AZD1222 COVID-19 vaccine. Sequencing used immunoSEQ multiplex PCR; TCRdb keeps in-frame clones, though not all of them. The sample consists of over 95,000 clones, more than 85% of them appearing once. Source: peripheral blood, taken on day 0 of AZD1222 vaccination. These receptors came from an adult in good health. Each CDR3 is given with its conserved first and last residue. Fields, in order: V gene, D gene, J gene, clone size, CDR3 DNA, CDR3 protein. D genes are given only for firm matches. Size is omitted from some rows. Given values are once, few, many or a class for expanded clones.

>TRBV12-3/TRBV12-4|NA|TRBJ2-5|NA
TGTGCCACCTCCGCCGGGTCTGAGACCCAGTACTTC
CATSAGSETQYF
>TRBV2|NA|TRBJ1-5|NA
TGTGCCAGCAGTGATATTCACTGGGGGATCAATCAGCCCCAGCATTTT
CASSDIHWGINQPQHF
>TRBV20-1|NA|TRBJ1-2|NA
TGCAGTGCTAGAGTCCCTTCTGGCTACACCTTC
CSARVPSGYTF
>TRBV24-1|TRBD1|TRBJ2-2|NA
TGTGCCACCCAGAGGGACAGGGGGGCCACCGGGGAGCTGTTTTTT
CATQRDRGATGELFF
>TRBV7-6|NA|TRBJ2-2|NA
TGTGCCAGCAACCCCCGCCCAACGAACACCGGGGAGCTGTTTTTT
CASNPRPTNTGELFF
>TRBV18|NA|TRBJ1-6|NA
TGTGCCAGCTCACCACCGCGTAATTCACCCCTCCACTTT
CASSPPRNSPLHF
>TRBV6-2/TRBV6-3|NA|TRBJ1-1|NA
TGTGCCAGCAGTTACAATATTAGGGCAGGAGACGGGAACACTGAAGCTTTCTTT
CASSYNIRAGDGNTEAFF
>TRBV14|TRBD1|TRBJ1-1|NA
TGTGCCAGCAGCCCTACAGGGGACACTGAAGCTTTCTTT
CASSPTGDTEAFF
>TRBV30|NA|TRBJ2-7|NA
TGTGCGAGGAGGACAGACTCCTACGAGCAGTACTTC
CARRTDSYEQYF
>TRBV3-1/TRBV3-2|TRBD1|TRBJ1-5|NA
TGTGCCAGCAGCCAGCGGACAGGGGGCAAGCAGCCCCAGCATTTT
CASSQRTGGKQPQHF
>TRBV3-1/TRBV3-2|TRBD2|TRBJ2-1|NA
TGTGCCAGCAGCCAAGGGAGGTGGACTAGCGGGGGGCGAAACTACAATGAGCAGTTCTTC
CASSQGRWTSGGRNYNEQFF
>TRBV7-8|NA|TRBJ1-5|once
TGTGCCAGCAGCTTAGCTGTGGGTAGCAATCAGCCCCAGCATTTT
CASSLAVGSNQPQHF
>TRBV29-1|TRBD1|TRBJ2-1|NA
TGCAGCGTTTTAACAGGGGGCGCGGGCAATGAGCAGTTCTTC
CSVLTGGAGNEQFF
>TRBV24-1|NA|TRBJ2-2|NA
TGTGCCACCAGTCATCGGGGTCACACCGGGGAGCTGTTTTTT
CATSHRGHTGELFF
>TRBV9|NA|TRBJ2-7|NA
TGTGCCAGCAGCGTAGGGCAGTCGAATTCCTACGAGCAGTACTTC
CASSVGQSNSYEQYF
>TRBV2|TRBD1|TRBJ2-5|NA
TGTGCCAGCAGTGTTCTAGGACAGGGGGCGAAAGAGACCCAGTACTTC
CASSVLGQGAKETQYF
>TRBV7-2|NA|TRBJ1-2|NA
TGTGCCAGTAGGGGCGCAGGGAACGGTGGCTACACCTTC
CASRGAGNGGYTF
>TRBV11-2|NA|TRBJ1-2|NA
TGTGCCAGCAGCTTAGGGGGTTCAGGGATCTATGGCTACACCTTC
CASSLGGSGIYGYTF
>TRBV9|NA|TRBJ1-2|NA
TGTGCCAGCAGCGTAGCTGACGGATACTATGGCTACACCTTC
CASSVADGYYGYTF
>TRBV6-2/TRBV6-3|NA|TRBJ2-7|NA
TGTGCCAGCAGCCGGGACGGGAGCTCCTACGAGCAGTACTTC
CASSRDGSSYEQYF
>TRBV19|NA|TRBJ2-5|NA
TGTGCCAGTAGTACCGGCGGGTTCCAAGAGACCCAGTACTTC
CASSTGGFQETQYF
>TRBV11-3|NA|TRBJ2-3|NA
TGTGCCAGCAGTCTTGGGAGGGACACTAGGGGCACAGATACGCAGTATTTT
CASSLGRDTRGTDTQYF
>TRBV5-1|TRBD2|TRBJ2-7|NA
TGCGCCAGCAGACTAGCGGGGGGGCTTAACGAGCAGTACTTC
CASRLAGGLNEQYF
>TRBV5-1|NA|TRBJ2-1|NA
TGCGCCAGCAGCTTGGACGGATTTTACTCCTACAATGAGCAGTTCTTC
CASSLDGFYSYNEQFF
>TRBV27|TRBD1|TRBJ1-2|once
TGTGCCAGCAGTCCGGGACAGGACTATGGCTACACCTTC
CASSPGQDYGYTF
>TRBV25-1|NA|TRBJ1-1|NA
TGTGCCAGCTTGTCGTTCACTGAAGCTTTCTTT
CASLSFTEAFF
>TRBV6-2/TRBV6-3|NA|TRBJ2-1|once
TGTGCCAGCAGTGACGGGATCGAGGAGCAGTTCTTC
CASSDGIEEQFF
>TRBV6-1|NA|TRBJ1-2|NA
TGTGCCAGCAGTACCCCGGGGTCTAACTATGGCTACACCTTC
CASSTPGSNYGYTF
>TRBV24-1|NA|TRBJ1-2|NA
TGTGCCACCAGTGACTCCTTAGGCTCCGTCTATGGCTACACCTTC
CATSDSLGSVYGYTF
>TRBV9|NA|TRBJ2-2|NA
TGTGCCAGCAGCGTAGCCGGGTGGAGTGGGGAGCTGTTTTTT
CASSVAGWSGELFF
>TRBV28|TRBD2|TRBJ2-1|NA
TGTGCCAGCAGCCGACTAGCGGAATCCTACAATGAGCAGTTCTTC
CASSRLAESYNEQFF
>TRBV24-1|NA|TRBJ2-5|NA
TGTGCCACCAGTTCCGGGGGCGGAAAGACCCAGTACTTC
CATSSGGGKTQYF
>TRBV3-1/TRBV3-2|NA|TRBJ2-7|once
TGTGCCAGCAGCCAAGCCACGGATTCCTACGAGCAGTACTTC
CASSQATDSYEQYF
>TRBV3-1/TRBV3-2|NA|TRBJ2-1|NA
TGTGCCAGCAGCCAAGATCAAAGCTTCTACAATGAGCAGTTCTTC
CASSQDQSFYNEQFF
>TRBV18|NA|TRBJ1-2|NA
TGTGCCAGCTCAAGGCAGACAGCTCAAAGGTACTATGGCTACACCTTC
CASSRQTAQRYYGYTF
>TRBV28|NA|TRBJ1-5|NA
TGTGCCAGCAGTCGCCTAGGGGGGACGGGTCAGCCCCAGCATTTT
CASSRLGGTGQPQHF
>TRBV11-2|NA|TRBJ1-6|NA
TGTGCCAGCACCCCCTCACCCCTCCACTTT
CASTPSPLHF
>TRBV6-6|NA|TRBJ1-5|NA
TGTGCCAGCAGTTTAGACAGGATTCAAGCCCAGCATTTT
CASSLDRIQAQHF
>TRBV19|NA|TRBJ1-2|NA
TGTGCCAGTAGCTGGACCTATGGCTACACCTTC
CASSWTYGYTF
>TRBV7-8|NA|TRBJ2-7|NA
TGTGCCAGCAGCTTAGAGGTCGGCGGGGCCGAGCAGTACTTC
CASSLEVGGAEQYF
>TRBV2|TRBD1|TRBJ2-5|NA
TGTGCCAGCATCCCTCTTTTGACAGGGATCCAAGAGACCCAGTACTTC
CASIPLLTGIQETQYF
>TRBV6-5|NA|TRBJ2-3|once
TGTGCCAGCAGCCGGACAGAGCCCACAGATACGCAGTATTTT
CASSRTEPTDTQYF
>TRBV6-5|NA|TRBJ1-2|few
TGTGCCAGCAGTTACTCCTTAGGCGTGAGATACACCTTC
CASSYSLGVRYTF
>TRBV9|TRBD1|TRBJ1-1|NA
TGTGCCAGCAGCCCCCGACAGGGGTTGATGAACACTGAAGCTTTCTTT
CASSPRQGLMNTEAFF
>TRBV2|TRBD1|TRBJ1-5|once
TGTGCCAGCAGTGGTGGGACAGAATTCAATCAGCCCCAGCATTTT
CASSGGTEFNQPQHF
>TRBV5-6|TRBD2|TRBJ2-5|NA
TGTGCCAGCAGCTTGCTAGCGGGGGGACAGACCCAGTACTTC
CASSLLAGGQTQYF
>TRBV7-2|TRBD1|TRBJ2-7|NA
TGTGCCAGCAGCCTCAGGGGGTCGAGTGACGAGCAGTACTTC
CASSLRGSSDEQYF
>TRBV21-1|NA|TRBJ2-7|NA
TGTGCCAGCACCGAACCCTACGAGCAGTACTTC
CASTEPYEQYF
>TRBV5-1|TRBD1|TRBJ1-3|NA
TGCGCCAGCAGCGTGGACAGGGTAGTGGTAAGTGGAAACACCATATATTTT
CASSVDRVVVSGNTIYF
>TRBV12-3/TRBV12-4|NA|TRBJ2-3|NA
TGTGCCAGCAGTTTAACATCAGATACGCAGTATTTT
CASSLTSDTQYF
>TRBV12-3/TRBV12-4|NA|TRBJ2-3|NA
TGTGCCAGCAGCCAAATAAAAGATACGCAGTATTTT
CASSQIKDTQYF
>TRBV11-2|TRBD1|TRBJ2-1|once
TGTGCCAGCAGCAGACAGGGAACGGCCTACAATGAGCAGTTCTTC
CASSRQGTAYNEQFF
>TRBV24-1|TRBD1|TRBJ2-2|NA
TGTGCCACCAGTCCGGACAGGGTTTCCGGGGAGCTGTTTTTT
CATSPDRVSGELFF
>TRBV30|NA|TRBJ1-6|NA
TGTGCCTGGAGTGAACAACCCAATTCACCCCTCCACTTT
CAWSEQPNSPLHF
>TRBV4-1|TRBD1|TRBJ1-2|NA
TGCGCCAGCAGCCCGCAAGGACAGGGAAGTTTGTTTTACACCTTC
CASSPQGQGSLFYTF